These T cell receptor beta chains were read from a single sample in a study of shared clonotypes between healthy human individuals. Clones were read by immunoSEQ multiplex PCR, and TCRdb kept only the in-frame ones, dropping some. Of roughly 2 million clones in the sample, 85% to 95% were seen once. Sequenced sample: naive CD4+ T cells sorted from blood. The receptors here all came from a man between 18 and 35 years old in good health. Each CDR3 is given with its conserved first and last residue. D genes are given only for firm matches.

J gene | D gene | V gene | CDR3 protein
TRBJ2-3 | TRBD2 | TRBV5-1 | CASSFSSGSTDTQYF
TRBJ1-2 | . | TRBV5-8 | CASSLAGYGYTF
TRBJ1-6 | TRBD1 | TRBV4-1 | CASSQDAGGGNSPLHF
TRBJ2-3 | . | TRBV30 | CAWSARGPDTQYF
TRBJ1-6 | . | TRBV5-4 | CASSQMGPDNSPLHF
TRBJ2-1 | TRBD2 | TRBV30 | CAWSGLAGGGREQFF
TRBJ1-1 | TRBD1 | TRBV7-9 | CASSPGQAAEAFF
TRBJ1-6 | . | TRBV2 | CASSVNGDYNSPLHF
TRBJ2-5 | TRBD1 | TRBV30 | CAWSMTRDSQETQYF
TRBJ1-4 | . | TRBV19 | CASSTGFEKLFF
TRBJ2-7 | TRBD2 | TRBV10-3 | CAISESGIAGAYEQYF
TRBJ2-5 | . | TRBV5-1 | CASSLTTSQETQYF
TRBJ1-6 | . | TRBV30 | CAWSGRRNSPLHF
TRBJ2-7 | TRBD2 | TRBV7-7 | CASSLGTSGSYEQYF
TRBJ1-5 | . | TRBV6-1 | CASSEMGLSNQPQHF
TRBJ1-3 | . | TRBV9 | CASSPPWGGSSSGNTIYF
TRBJ1-2 | TRBD1 | TRBV5-6 | CASSLDRGTGSAAIDYTF
TRBJ2-1 | . | TRBV5-4 | CASSSPGRVGDEQFF
TRBJ2-3 | . | TRBV19 | CASSTWGGSTDTQYF
TRBJ2-7 | . | TRBV5-1 | CASSLAPRNEQYF
TRBJ2-3 | . | TRBV28 | CASSFFPGRGGTDTQYF
TRBJ2-7 | . | TRBV10-3 | CAIRRTEIDYEQYF
TRBJ1-2 | . | TRBV6-1 | CASSEAWGNYGYTF
TRBJ1-1 | . | TRBV6-5 | CASSSRVGVTEAFF
TRBJ2-3 | . | TRBV7-3 | CASSLFPEADTQYF
TRBJ1-4 | TRBD1 | TRBV11-2 | CASGLGQGGEKLFF
TRBJ1-5 | TRBD1 | TRBV5-1 | CANLRDREDGNQPQHF
TRBJ2-3 | TRBD2 | TRBV11-2 | CASRILAGGTQYF
TRBJ1-1 | . | TRBV5-1 | CASSLTDSNTEAFF